A single sample is the source of the 7 T cell receptor beta chains below, sequenced in a study of blood T cell repertoires in COVID-19. Sequenced by immunoSEQ multiplex PCR; TCRdb stores in-frame clones only, minus some. The sample contains fewer than 300,000 clones, around 90% of which appear only once. The sample consisted of PBMCs or T cells enriched from blood (not recorded which). Source of these receptors: a woman between 25 and 40 years old who had recovered from COVID-19.

The chain uses TRBV27 and TRBJ2-7, with TRBD1 matching over 7 bases. V lost 4 bases to trimming and J lost 4 bases; unmatched junction nucleotides: 13. CDR1 MNHEY and CDR2 SMNVEV come from the germline V gene (reference sequence). The CDR3 is 16 amino acids. CDR3 sequence: CASSSLMDRSFYEQYF. The DNA of the CDR3 is TGTGCCAGCAGTTCTCTAATGGACAGGTCCTTTTACGAGCAGTACTTC.

The chain recombines TRBV6-5 with TRBJ2-3, with TRBD2 matching 10 bases. V was pared by 2 bases and J by 1 base, with 3 bases of the junction left unmatched. The germline CDR1 and CDR2 sequences are MNHEY and SVGAGI. CDR3 length equals 16 residues. The CDR3, as DNA: TGTGCCAGCAGTTACGGACTAGCGGTTCGCACAGATACGCAGTATTTT. Its translation is CASSYGLAVRTDTQYF.

The chain couples TRBV2 to TRBJ1-6; unclear D gene. Germline assignment: CDR1 SNHLY and CDR2 FYNNEI. Trimming left V 8 bases short and J 7 bases short, with 12 bases between. The length of the CDR3 is 13 residues. CDR3 nucleotides: TGTGCCAGCTCGAACAGCCCGAATTCACCCCTCCACTTT. Residues: CASSNSPNSPLHF.

The chain carries TRBV19 and TRBJ2-1; D is perhaps TRBD1 (6 bases). This CDR3 region has 13 residues. Trimming removed 3 bases at V and 7 bases at J, with 10 bases between. Germline values: CDR1 LNHDA, CDR2 SQIVND (reference sequence). The CDR3 DNA sequence: TGTGCCAGTAGTATGGTTACAGGGAATGAGCAGTTCTTC. It yields the protein CASSMVTGNEQFF.

The chain recombines TRBV19 with TRBJ2-7, with 10 bases matching TRBD2. This CDR3 region has 17 residues. The trim removed 6 bases at V and 1 base at J, leaving 12 bases unmatched. Germline CDR1 and CDR2: LNHDA and SQIVND (reference sequence). The CDR3 reads CASSKASGSYRSYEQYF. In DNA form, the CDR3 reads TGTGCCAGTAGCAAGGCTAGCGGGAGTTACAGGTCCTACGAGCAGTACTTC.

This sequence joins TRBV6-1 and TRBJ2-7, with D perhaps TRBD2 (6 bases). Germline V gene sequence: CDR1 MNHNS, CDR2 SASEGT. CDR3 length: 12 amino acids. Between the trimmed V and J ends, which lost 2 bases and 9 bases, there was a span of 11 bases. CDR3 nucleotides: TGTGCCAGCAGTGAAAGTGTGGGGGGGCAGTACTTC. As protein: CASSESVGGQYF.

The V call is TRBV18, the J call TRBJ2-1, with 8 bases that match TRBD2. The trim removed 5 bases at V and 2 bases at J, leaving 5 bases unmatched. Germline V lookup: CDR1 KGHSH, CDR2 LQKENI. The CDR3 totals 15 residues. CDR3 coding DNA: TGTGCCAGCTCAATGACTAGCGCGGCCTACAATGAGCAGTTCTTC. Its protein is CASSMTSAAYNEQFF.